The 19 T cell receptor beta chains presented below share a single source sample, sequenced in a study of patients and donors after allogeneic stem cell transplantation. TCRdb independently ran MiXCR on the RT-PCR reads; one entry per CDR3 protein. This sample has hundreds of thousands of distinct CDR3 sequences; about 37% occur once, and the top ten carry 11%. The specimen sequenced was blood, either unsorted or a sorted T cell fraction (not recorded which). These receptors originate from a human donor who was either an allogeneic HSCT recipient or a stem cell or donor lymphocyte infusion donor (not recorded which). It is not recorded whose cells these are; they may come from a transplant donor.

A few counts support this clonotype. V gene TRBV6-5 combines with J gene TRBJ1-6; the D is unclear. CDR1 MNHEY and CDR2 SVGAGI come from the germline V gene. The V gene lost 1 base and the J gene lost 8 bases, with 12 bases spanning the gap. The CDR3 length is 15 residues. CDR3 sequence reads: CASSYWGESYSPLHF. The CDR3 nucleotides read TGTGCCAGCAGTTACTGGGGAGAAAGTTATTCACCCCTCCACTTT.

This clonotype was recorded only once. The rearrangement uses TRBV15 and TRBJ2-1; possible D gene TRBD1, 6 bases. The V and J ends lost 7 bases and 0 bases respectively, with 7 bases between them. The CDR3 covers 13 residues. Germline assignment: CDR1 LNHNV and CDR2 YYDKDF (reference sequence). The CDR3 here is CATKQGSYNEQFF. Here the CDR3 DNA reads TGTGCCACCAAACAGGGCTCCTACAATGAGCAGTTCTTC.

The gene calls are TRBV5-1 and TRBJ2-3, with D unresolved. From germline, CDR1 is SGHRS and CDR2 YFSETQ. With 4 bases removed from V and 6 bases from J, the gap between germline ends came to 18 bases. CDR3 length equals 15 residues. The CDR3 is CASSENSALLDTQYF. The CDR3 nucleotides are TGCGCCAGCAGCGAGAACTCGGCCCTCTTGGATACGCAGTATTTT.

The sample holds a few counts of this clonotype. The chain couples TRBV7-9 to TRBJ1-1; D remains unclear. There are 14 residues in the CDR3. The V and J ends lost 3 bases and 4 bases respectively, with 12 bases between them. Germline CDR1 is SEHNR and CDR2 is FQNEAQ (reference sequence). The CDR3 DNA reads TGTGCCAGCAGCTTGCCAAGGCGGGGCACTGAAGCTTTCTTT. Its protein is CASSLPRRGTEAFF.

The sample holds a few counts of this clonotype. The DNA for the CDR3 is TGCGCCAGCAGCTCTGCCGGGGATACGCAGTATTTT. Protein: CASSSAGDTQYF. The V and J genes are TRBV5-1 and TRBJ2-3; D not certain. The CDR3 runs to 12 residues. V lost 3 bases, J lost 6 bases, and 8 bases lay in between. Germline V lookup: CDR1 SGHRS, CDR2 YFSETQ. Variable domain in full (rest from reference TRBV5-1 and TRBJ2-3): KAGVTQTPRYLIKTRGQQVTLSCSPISGHRSVSWYQQTPGQGLQFLFEYFSETQRNKGNFPGRFSGRQFSNSRSEMNVSTLELGDSALYLCASSSAGDTQYFGPGTRLTVL.

About this clonotype: A junction boundary mismatches the germline segment, possibly from a read error. The chain joins TRBV30 to TRBJ1-2; possible D gene TRBD1, 5 bases. Germline-derived CDR1 and CDR2 are GTSNPN and SVGIG (reference sequence). This CDR3 has 13 residues. CDR3 nucleotide sequence: TGTGCCTGGAGTGTAGGGGAGCAGGCCCCTCGTAGCTTC. It encodes CAWSVGEQAPRSF.

The gene calls are TRBV15 and TRBJ2-3; D uncertain. CDR1 is LNHNV and CDR2 is YYDKDF in the germline V gene (reference sequence). The CDR3 length is 11 residues. The germline V and J ends were trimmed by 3 bases and 2 bases, with 0 bases remaining between them. CDR3 amino acids: CATSSTDTQYF. CDR3 DNA: TGTGCCACCAGCAGCACAGATACGCAGTATTTT.

This clonotype came up once. The chain recombines TRBV2 with TRBJ1-1, with D unresolved. V lost 2 bases and J 1 base, leaving 8 bases between the germline ends. Germline-derived CDR1 and CDR2 are SNHLY and FYNNEI. The CDR3 length is 14 residues. The CDR3 protein is CASSENEGNTEAFF. The CDR3, as DNA: TGTGCCAGCAGTGAAAATGAGGGGAACACTGAAGCTTTCTTT.

The chain employs TRBV27 and TRBJ2-2; D call uncertain. V was shortened by 3 bases and J by 0 bases, with 8 bases between the two germline ends. Germline values: CDR1 MNHEY, CDR2 SMNVEV (reference sequence). This CDR3 is 15 amino acids long. The CDR3 region is CASSFLGTNTGELFF. The CDR3 DNA reads as TGTGCCAGCAGTTTTTTGGGTACGAACACCGGGGAGCTGTTTTTT.

The rearrangement links TRBV4-2 to TRBJ1-5; D possibly corresponds to TRBD1 (5 bases). Deletions cut 3 bases from V and 6 bases from J, with 12 bases between. Germline values: CDR1 LGHNA, CDR2 YNFKEQ. The CDR3 sequence is 14 residues long. The CDR3, as DNA: TGTGCCAGCAGCCACCCTGGGGCAAGTCAGCCCCAGCATTTT. It is translated as CASSHPGASQPQHF.

This clonotype came up a few times. This chain connects TRBV4-3 to TRBJ1-6; no definite D call. Germline V CDR1 and CDR2: LGHNA, YSLEER. The CDR3 spans 13 residues. The V end was cut by 2 bases, the J end by 7 bases, with 6 bases between. This CDR3 is CASSQISNSPLHF. CDR3 nucleotides: TGCGCCAGCAGCCAAATATCCAATTCACCCCTCCACTTT.

This clonotype showed up just a few times. The chain employs TRBV5-1 and TRBJ2-1; D possibly corresponds to TRBD2 (6 bases). The V gene lost 5 bases and the J gene lost 9 bases, with 30 bases spanning the gap. Per germline, CDR1 SGHRS and CDR2 YFSETQ. The CDR3 is 18 residues long. The CDR3: CASSSSLSTSSVIGEQFF. The CDR3 DNA reads TGCGCCAGCAGTTCCTCACTATCGACTAGTTCCGTGATCGGTGAGCAGTTCTTC.

This clonotype was observed a few times. CDR3: CSACDSWYSPLHF. DNA for the CDR3: TGCAGTGCTTGCGACAGCTGGTATTCACCCCTCCACTTT. The chain links TRBV20-1 to TRBJ1-6; maybe TRBD1 (5 bases). V shed 5 bases and J shed 8 bases, with 13 bases lying between them. Per germline, CDR1 DFQATT and CDR2 SNEGSKA (reference sequence). This CDR3 has 13 residues.

The J gene is TRBJ1-5, the V gene TRBV4-3; TRBD1 is a possible D gene (5 bases). Germline V gene lookup returns CDR1 LGHNA and CDR2 YSLEER. Trimming removed 0 bases at V and 5 bases at J, with 11 bases between. The CDR3 covers 15 residues. This CDR3 is CASSQEARVDQPQHF. CDR3 DNA sequence: TGCGCCAGCAGCCAAGAGGCCAGGGTCGATCAGCCCCAGCATTTT.

V is TRBV5-1 and J is TRBJ2-5, with TRBD1 matching over 8 bases. V lost 4 bases to trimming and J lost 4 bases; unmatched junction nucleotides: 12. The germline CDR1 and CDR2 sequences are SGHRS and YFSETQ. The CDR3 length is 16 residues. CDR3 loop: CASSPADRAVRETQYF. In DNA, the CDR3 is TGCGCCAGCAGCCCGGCGGACAGGGCAGTAAGAGAGACCCAGTACTTC.

DNA of the CDR3: TGTGCCAGCAGTTACGGAAGGGGGCGTAATTCACCCCTCCACTTT. Translation gives CASSYGRGRNSPLHF. The V call is TRBV6-5, the J call TRBJ1-6; 7 nucleotides match TRBD1. Per germline, CDR1 MNHEY and CDR2 SVGAGI. Losses at the gene ends were 2 bases for V and 6 bases for J; bases not matched to a gene: 4. This CDR3 has 15 amino acids.

The chain has TRBV11-2 and TRBJ1-2, with D possibly matching TRBD1 (5 bases). Looked up from germline, CDR1 is SGHAT and CDR2 is FQNNGV. This CDR3 is 15 amino acids long. Deletions cut 4 bases from V and 8 bases from J, with 20 bases between. This CDR3 reads CASSSLGEGLKGYTF. For the CDR3, the DNA is TGTGCCAGCAGCTCCTTGGGTGAGGGGTTGAAAGGCTACACCTTC.

In this sample, this clonotype turned up a few times. This chain joins TRBV29-1 and TRBJ1-1; D possibly corresponds to TRBD1 (6 bases). The germline V and J ends were trimmed by 7 bases and 1 base, with 13 bases remaining between them. Germline assignment: CDR1 SQVTM and CDR2 ANQGSEA. The CDR3 runs 13 residues. In nucleotides, the CDR3 is TGCAGCGCGGAAAGGGGGACGAACACTGAAGCTTTCTTT. Residues: CSAERGTNTEAFF.

This clonotype was counted a single time. The V call is TRBV7-9, the J call TRBJ1-2; 9 bases align to TRBD1. Germline CDR1 and CDR2: SEHNR and FQNEAQ (reference sequence). V trimming: 5 bases; J trimming: 8 bases; junction bases outside the gene matches: 9. CDR3 length: 14 amino acids. This CDR3 reads CASSPQGAVWGYTF. CDR3 in DNA: TGTGCCAGCAGCCCACAGGGGGCGGTCTGGGGCTACACCTTC.